What follows are 30 T cell receptor beta chains derived from one specimen sequenced in a study of T cell responses to AZD1222 COVID-19 vaccine. This table comes from immunoSEQ multiplex PCR, and its TCRdb copy is limited to in-frame clones, with some not included. The sample has about 140,000 clones, around 93% seen once. The input for sequencing was peripheral blood, taken on day 0 of AZD1222 vaccination. The receptors were gathered from an adult in good health.

The chain is built from TRBV4-3 and TRBJ1-2; 7 nucleotides match TRBD1. V dropped 4 bases and J dropped 4; count of bases not matched to a gene: 15. Looked up from germline, CDR1 is LGHNA and CDR2 is YSLEER. The CDR3 contains 17 residues. CDR3 DNA sequence: TGCGCCAGCAGCCCTACTTCGTCCGGGACAGCACTCTATGGCTACACCTTC. The encoded protein is CASSPTSSGTALYGYTF.

The CDR3 region is CASSEGAAGRDTQYF. As DNA, the CDR3 is TGCGCCAGCAGTGAGGGGGCGGCGGGCAGAGATACGCAGTATTTT. The chain recombines TRBV10-1 with TRBJ2-3; D possibly uses TRBD1 or TRBD2 (5 bases each). Germline CDR1 WNHNN, CDR2 SYGVQD (reference sequence). This CDR3 is built from 15 residues. V gave up 2 bases and J gave up 5 bases, with 14 bases separating them.

The chain joins TRBV11-2 to TRBJ1-1; D uncertain. CDR1 is SGHAT and CDR2 is FQNNGV in the germline V gene. Trimming took off 5 bases at V and 0 bases at J, with 10 bases between the two ends. The CDR3 has 14 amino acids. The CDR3 nucleotides are TGTGCCAGCAGCCCAGGACCCGTGAACACTGAAGCTTTCTTT. The encoded protein is CASSPGPVNTEAFF.

This clone was detected once. This sequence joins TRBV11-3 and TRBJ1-6, with 7 positions matching TRBD1. V trimming: 6 bases; J trimming: 6 bases; junction bases outside the gene matches: 5. This CDR3 contains 14 residues. The germline V gene encodes CDR1 SGHNT and CDR2 YENEEA. CDR3 nucleotides: TGTGCCAGCAGGCCCGGGACAGCTAATTCACCCCTCCACTTT. The encoded protein is CASRPGTANSPLHF. Complete variable domain (other parts from reference TRBV11-3 and TRBJ1-6): EAGVVQSPRYKIIEKKQPVAFWCNPISGHNTLYWYLQNLGQGPELLIRYENEEAVDDSQLPKDRFSAERLKGVDSTLKIQPAELGDSAVYLCASRPGTANSPLHFGNGTRLTVT.

The chain uses TRBV6-6 and TRBJ2-1, with 7 bases identical to TRBD1. With V trimmed by 6 bases and J by 7 bases, 3 bases remained unmatched. Germline-derived CDR1 and CDR2 are MNHNY and SVGAGI (reference sequence). The CDR3 is 12 amino acids. CDR3 amino acids: CASRPQGNEQFF. In nucleotides, the CDR3 is TGTGCCAGCAGACCACAGGGGAATGAGCAGTTCTTC.

The sample holds one count of this clone. The chain recombines TRBV25-1 with TRBJ1-2; no firm D call. Germline values: CDR1 MGHDK, CDR2 SYGVNS. This CDR3 contains 13 residues. Trimming cost V 5 bases and J 2 bases, with 9 bases left between them. The chain's CDR3 is CASSYGINYGYTF. CDR3 coding DNA: TGTGCCAGCAGTTACGGGATAAACTATGGCTACACCTTC.

The rearrangement joins TRBV28 to TRBJ1-2; tentative D call: TRBD1 (5 bases). Trimming took off 5 bases at V and 0 bases at J, with 22 bases between the two ends. The germline V gene has CDR1 MDHEN and CDR2 SYDVKM. This CDR3 has 18 amino acids. CDR3 protein: CASSPKGWPDPSNYGYTF. CDR3 bases: TGTGCCAGCAGTCCCAAGGGGTGGCCGGATCCATCTAACTATGGCTACACCTTC.

The chain uses TRBV6-4 and TRBJ2-3; TRBD1 is a possible D gene (6 bases). CDR3 size: 15 residues. Trimming stripped 1 base from V and 1 base from J, with 9 bases between. Germline V gives CDR1 MRHNA, CDR2 SNTAGT. For the CDR3, the DNA is TGTGCCAGCAGTGACTTAGAGGGGGGCACAGATACGCAGTATTTT. This translates into CASSDLEGGTDTQYF.

V usage is TRBV9 and J usage is TRBJ2-2, with 10 nucleotides matching TRBD1. The CDR3 is made up of 17 amino acids. Germline CDR1 reads SGDLS; CDR2 reads YYNGEE. The V gene end was trimmed by 4 bases and the J gene end by 7 bases; junction bases not matched to a gene: 13. The CDR3 nucleotides read TGTGCCAGCAGCCCCACTGGACAGGGGGGGAGAGGCGGGGAGCTGTTTTTT. This gives the protein CASSPTGQGGRGGELFF.

The V and J genes are TRBV28 and TRBJ1-2; D may be TRBD1 (6 bases). There are 15 residues in the CDR3. Germline values: CDR1 MDHEN, CDR2 SYDVKM. With 5 bases removed from V and 6 bases from J, the gap between germline ends came to 19 bases. CDR3: CASSPPDEGVHGYTF. The CDR3 bases are TGTGCCAGCAGTCCTCCGGACGAGGGGGTGCATGGCTACACCTTC.

The chain employs TRBV9 and TRBJ2-1, with D tentatively TRBD1 (6 bases). Germline loops: CDR1 SGDLS, CDR2 YYNGEE. V dropped 0 bases and J dropped 3 bases, with 10 bases sitting between them. This CDR3 has 15 residues. The CDR3 protein is CASSVDRARYNEQFF. The CDR3 coding sequence is TGTGCCAGCAGCGTAGACAGGGCTCGCTACAATGAGCAGTTCTTC.

The chain recombines TRBV10-3 with TRBJ2-7; 10 bases are a match to TRBD1. CDR1 is ENHRY and CDR2 is SYGVKD in the germline V gene. The CDR3 runs to 16 residues. The J segment lost 4 bases and the V segment lost 0 bases, leaving 6 bases of the junction unmatched. CDR3 in DNA: TGTGCCATCAGTGAGTCCCCTGACAGGGGGCAATACGAGCAGTACTTC. Amino acid sequence: CAISESPDRGQYEQYF.

The CDR3 sequence: CASSPTGTGIMNTEAFF. The CDR3 DNA reads as TGCGCCAGCAGCCCTACCGGGACAGGCATCATGAACACTGAAGCTTTCTTT. This chain connects TRBV5-1 to TRBJ1-1, with TRBD1 identical over 8 bases. The CDR3 sequence is 17 residues long. V gave up 4 bases and J gave up 0 bases; unmatched junction bases: 11. CDR1 is SGHRS and CDR2 is YFSETQ in the germline V gene.

The chain recombines TRBV5-1 with TRBJ1-1; no firm D call. V lost 1 base and J 0 bases, leaving 10 bases between the germline ends. Germline V gene data show CDR1 as SGHRS and CDR2 as YFSETQ. This CDR3 is built from 15 residues. The CDR3 coding sequence is TGCGCCAGCAGCTTGAGCGCCAGCATGAACACTGAAGCTTTCTTT. Translating gives CASSLSASMNTEAFF.

This chain uses TRBV12-3 or TRBV12-4 with TRBJ1-2; D is perhaps TRBD1 (6 bases). V lost 10 bases and J lost 8, with 17 bases in between. The CDR3 spans 12 residues. CDR3 loop: CAIATGFLGYTF. CDR3 in DNA: TGTGCCATCGCTACAGGGTTTTTAGGCTACACCTTC.

This clone appeared once. This rearrangement joins TRBV12-5 to TRBJ2-2; D gene uncertain. The germline gives CDR1 LGHNT, CDR2 FRNRAP. The V end lost 7 bases, the J end lost 1 base, and 10 bases lay between the germline ends. This CDR3 is 14 amino acids long. The CDR3 sequence is CASAQTGNTGELFF. The CDR3, as DNA: TGTGCTAGTGCCCAGACCGGGAACACCGGGGAGCTGTTTTTT.

J is TRBJ2-7 and V is TRBV4-2; no reliable D call. Trimming removed 1 base from V and 1 base from J, with 5 bases in between. This CDR3 comprises 13 residues. Germline values: CDR1 LGHNA, CDR2 YNFKEQ. The CDR3: CASSQGGSYEQYF. The CDR3 DNA reads as TGTGCCAGCAGCCAAGGGGGTTCCTACGAGCAGTACTTC.

The chain combines TRBV25-1 with TRBJ2-7; no clear D gene. The CDR3 runs 15 residues. V was clipped by 3 bases and J by 2 bases, with 14 bases between them. Germline lookup yields CDR1 MGHDK and CDR2 SYGVNS. In nucleotides, the CDR3 is TGTGCCAGCAGTGAGAAGGCGGACGGAACCTACGAGCAGTACTTC. Translating it yields CASSEKADGTYEQYF.

This clone was seen a single time. V is TRBV11-3 and J is TRBJ2-1; perhaps TRBD2 as D (7 bases). This CDR3 is built from 18 residues. V lost 1 base to trimming and J lost 0 bases, with 16 bases between them. The V gene's germline CDR1 is SGHNT and CDR2 YENEEA. CDR3 residues: CASSLGGGGRSSYNEQFF. CDR3 nucleotide sequence: TGTGCCAGCAGCTTAGGGGGAGGGGGGCGTAGCTCCTACAATGAGCAGTTCTTC.

This clone was found once. This chain connects TRBV12-5 to TRBJ2-2; the D is unclear. Germline lookup yields CDR1 LGHNT and CDR2 FRNRAP. V dropped 6 bases and J dropped 7 bases, with 6 bases sitting between them. This CDR3 is built from 11 residues. The CDR3 spells CASGTSGELFF. The CDR3 DNA reads as TGTGCTAGTGGAACGAGCGGGGAGCTGTTTTTT. Together with reference TRBV12-5 and TRBJ2-2, the CDR3 gives the full variable domain: DARVTQTPRHKVTEMGQEVTMRCQPILGHNTVFWYRQTMMQGLELLAYFRNRAPLDDSGMPKDRFSAEMPDATLATLKIQPSEPRDSAVYFCASGTSGELFFGEGSRLTVL.

V and J are TRBV11-1 and TRBJ1-1; D uncertain. Germline V gene data show CDR1 as SGHAT and CDR2 as FQDESV (reference sequence). The CDR3 consists of 14 residues. V dropped 5 bases and J dropped 0 bases, with 10 bases sitting between them. Here the CDR3 DNA reads TGTGCCAGCAGCCACCAGACACTGAACACTGAAGCTTTCTTT. It encodes CASSHQTLNTEAFF.

V is TRBV29-1 and J is TRBJ1-1, with D maybe TRBD1 (5 bases). V shed 8 bases and J shed 1 base, with 14 bases lying between them. Germline CDR1 and CDR2: SQVTM and ANQGSEA. The CDR3 loop spans 13 amino acids. For the CDR3, the DNA is TGCAGCACAGCTGCGGGGGGGAACACTGAAGCTTTCTTT. It is translated as CSTAAGGNTEAFF.

The gene calls are TRBV9 and TRBJ1-6; 10 bases are shared with TRBD1. V shed 3 bases, J shed 10 bases, and the junction held 10 bases outside the gene matches. In germline, CDR1 is SGDLS, CDR2 YYNGEE. The CDR3 spans 16 residues. DNA of the CDR3: TGTGCCAGCAGCGACAACCGGGACAGGGGTCAGTCACCCCTCCACTTT. Protein sequence: CASSDNRDRGQSPLHF.

The V call is TRBV5-6, the J call TRBJ1-5; possible D gene TRBD1, 6 bases. Germline values: CDR1 SGHDT, CDR2 YYEEEE. V was clipped by 4 bases and J by 6 bases, with 14 bases between them. This CDR3 contains 14 residues. The chain's CDR3 is CASSPTPGAQPQHF. DNA for the CDR3: TGTGCCAGCAGCCCAACACCGGGGGCTCAGCCCCAGCATTTT. Combining the CDR3 with reference TRBV5-6 and TRBJ1-5 gives the whole variable domain DAGVTQSPTHLIKTRGQQVTLRCSPKSGHDTVSWYQQALGQGPQFIFQYYEEEERQRGNFPDRFSGHQFPNYSSELNVNALLLGDSALYLCASSPTPGAQPQHFGDGTRLSIL.

In its sample, this clone was seen a few times. J is TRBJ2-1 and V is TRBV5-5; D is unclear. The germline V gene encodes CDR1 SGHKS and CDR2 YYEKEE (reference sequence). V lost 0 bases and J 0 bases, leaving 7 bases between the germline ends. The CDR3 spans 15 residues. CDR3 in amino acids: CASSLGSSSYNEQFF. CDR3 coding DNA: TGTGCCAGCAGCTTGGGGAGTTCCTCCTACAATGAGCAGTTCTTC.

The chain joins TRBV20-1 to TRBJ2-1, with D unresolved. CDR1 and CDR2 (germline): DFQATT, SNEGSKA (reference sequence). With 3 bases removed from V and 9 bases from J, the gap between germline ends came to 9 bases. The CDR3 has 11 amino acids. CDR3 in amino acids: CSASQSSEQFF. In DNA, the CDR3 is TGCAGTGCTAGCCAGAGTAGTGAGCAGTTCTTC.

The chain recombines TRBV28 with TRBJ2-5; 7 bases line up with TRBD1. This CDR3 region has 14 residues. Trimming took 6 bases from V and 4 from J; bases not matched to a gene: 8. CDR1 is MDHEN, CDR2 SYDVKM, per germline. CDR3 residues: CASRGTVGPETQYF. CDR3 in DNA: TGTGCCAGCAGGGGGACAGTCGGACCAGAGACCCAGTACTTC. Full variable domain (rest looked up from reference TRBV28 and TRBJ2-5): DVKVTQSSRYLVKRTGEKVFLECVQDMDHENMFWYRQDPGLGLRLIYFSYDVKMKEKGDIPEGYSVSREKKERFSLILESASTNQTSMYLCASRGTVGPETQYFGPGTRLLVL.

The rearrangement uses TRBV27 and TRBJ1-6; D not resolved. This CDR3 is 17 amino acids long. The germline gives CDR1 MNHEY, CDR2 SMNVEV (reference sequence). V was shortened by 0 bases and J by 2 bases, with 11 bases between the two germline ends. CDR3 residues: CASSLSPAGTYNSPLHF. CDR3 bases: TGTGCCAGCAGTTTATCCCCCGCGGGTACCTATAATTCACCCCTCCACTTT.

This CDR3 is CATSARAVVDTQYF. The CDR3 bases are TGTGCCACCAGTGCCCGGGCAGTAGTTGATACGCAGTATTTT. The V call is TRBV24-1, the J call TRBJ2-3, with D unresolved. V dropped 5 bases and J dropped 6 bases, with 14 bases sitting between them. Germline assignment: CDR1 KGHDR and CDR2 SFDVKD. The CDR3 extends over 14 amino acids.

The chain carries TRBV4-2 and TRBJ2-7, with 7 bases identical to TRBD2. The CDR3 sequence is 15 residues long. With 4 bases clipped from V and 0 bases from J, the junction kept 6 bases outside the gene matches. CDR1 LGHNA and CDR2 YNFKEQ come from the germline V gene. The CDR3 reads CASSPRLAVSYEQYF. CDR3 nucleotide sequence: TGTGCCAGCAGCCCACGACTAGCCGTCTCCTACGAGCAGTACTTC.